This T cell receptor beta chain is drawn from a study of blood T cells in healthy people across ages. The use of a sample-barcoded 5' primer and a J-beta primer mix characterized a second PCR of roughly 6 to 11 cycles. TCRdb reprocessed the 5' RACE reads with MiXCR, giving one entry per CDR3 protein. The sample records approximately 490,000 distinct CDR3 sequences, 20% to 30% being singletons. The sample was also linked to a second study, of T cells of mothers and their children. That work contributes: Compared with unrelated pairs, related mother-child pairs had slightly higher, non-significant overlap.

The sequencing input was blood. The receptor comes from a boy aged 5-17 years in good health.

CDR3 sequence reads: CSAEGPPFPNNEQFF. The CDR3 DNA is TGCAGTGCGGAGGGACCCCCCTTCCCGAACAATGAGCAGTTCTTC. The rearrangement joins TRBV20-1 to TRBJ2-5; tentative D call: TRBD2 (6 bases). With the DNA end fitting TRBJ2-1 better, the J assignment may be wrong. Germline values: CDR1 DFQATT, CDR2 SNEGSKA (reference sequence). This CDR3 is built from 15 residues.